The clone carrying this TCR beta chain was observed a single time. Its antigen is not identified. This record belongs to a study of cytomegalovirus exposure and HLA in healthy donors. Study overall: A prior study identified 110 million or so unique TCR beta sequences from 200 million or so T cells. Early on, a data release was issued that held 65 million to 100 million unique TCRs from HLA-typed donors. Study observations and caveats: Most of the TCR beta V segments (in an earlier analysis) were productive either about 87% or about 30% of the time. HLA alleles showed associations with some 17,000 TCR beta sequences in a later analysis, at a 0.05 false discovery rate.

With 1 base removed from V and 4 bases from J, the gap between germline ends came to 14 bases. CDR1 is KGHSH, CDR2 LQKENI, per germline. The length of the CDR3 is 15 residues. PCR primers comprised 60 Vbeta and 13 Jbeta primers. TCRdb's copy holds only in-frame clones and misses some; the assay was immunoSEQ multiplex PCR. The table has around 180,000 clones, roughly 86% seen once; the top ten hold under 2%. Sequenced: PBMCs. This chain links TRBV18 with TRBJ2-7; D is perhaps TRBD1 (6 bases). The source of this sequence is a woman aged 18-30 years in good health and CMV-seronegative. The CDR3 coding sequence is TGTGCCAGCTCACCACTCAACAGGGAAGGATACGAGCAGTACTTC. This sequence encodes CASSPLNREGYEQYF.